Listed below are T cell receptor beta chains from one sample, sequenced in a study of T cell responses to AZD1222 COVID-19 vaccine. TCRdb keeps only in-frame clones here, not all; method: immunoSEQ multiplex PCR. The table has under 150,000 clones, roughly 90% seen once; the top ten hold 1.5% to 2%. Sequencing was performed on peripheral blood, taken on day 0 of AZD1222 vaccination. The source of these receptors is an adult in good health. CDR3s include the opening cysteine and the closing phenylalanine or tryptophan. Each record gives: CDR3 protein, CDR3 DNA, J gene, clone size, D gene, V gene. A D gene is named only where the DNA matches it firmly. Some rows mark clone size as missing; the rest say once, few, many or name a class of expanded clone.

CDR3 protein: CASSYSTTGGQQFF; CDR3 DNA: TGTGCCAGCAGTTACTCGACCACGGGGGGTCAACAGTTCTTC; J gene: TRBJ2-1; clone size: NA; D gene: TRBD2; V gene: TRBV6-5
CDR3 protein: CASSQQTGAEAFF; CDR3 DNA: TGCGCCAGCAGCCAACAAACCGGGGCTGAAGCTTTCTTT; J gene: TRBJ1-1; clone size: NA; D gene: NA; V gene: TRBV5-1
CDR3 protein: CATSDRGLGNYGANVLTF; CDR3 DNA: TGTGCCACCAGCGACAGGGGGCTCGGGAATTATGGGGCCAACGTCCTGACTTTC; J gene: TRBJ2-6; clone size: NA; D gene: TRBD1; V gene: TRBV15
CDR3 protein: CAWRRTGGPTNTEAFF; CDR3 DNA: TGTGCCTGGAGACGGACAGGGGGCCCAACGAACACTGAAGCTTTCTTT; J gene: TRBJ1-1; clone size: NA; D gene: TRBD1; V gene: TRBV30
CDR3 protein: CASGLVIMGRIPTNEKLFF; CDR3 DNA: TGTGCTAGTGGTTTGGTAATCATGGGGCGAATTCCAACTAATGAAAAACTGTTTTTT; J gene: TRBJ1-4; clone size: NA; D gene: NA; V gene: TRBV12-5
CDR3 protein: CASNRRQGTAYGYTF; CDR3 DNA: TGTGCCAGCAACAGACGACAGGGGACCGCCTATGGCTACACCTTC; J gene: TRBJ1-2; clone size: NA; D gene: TRBD1; V gene: TRBV6-5
CDR3 protein: CASSIVGLAFF; CDR3 DNA: TGTGCCAGTAGTATCGTGGGGTTAGCTTTCTTT; J gene: TRBJ1-1; clone size: NA; D gene: NA; V gene: TRBV19
CDR3 protein: CASSLEEKLFF; CDR3 DNA: TGTGCCAGCAGCTTAGAGGAAAAACTGTTTTTT; J gene: TRBJ1-4; clone size: once; D gene: NA; V gene: TRBV11-2
CDR3 protein: CASSDSGRAFF; CDR3 DNA: TGTGCCAGCAGTGACTCCGGGAGAGCTTTCTTT; J gene: TRBJ1-1; clone size: NA; D gene: NA; V gene: TRBV6-2/TRBV6-3
CDR3 protein: CSVQQGRRDYGYTF; CDR3 DNA: TGCAGCGTCCAACAAGGGCGACGGGACTATGGCTACACCTTC; J gene: TRBJ1-2; clone size: NA; D gene: NA; V gene: TRBV29-1
CDR3 protein: CASSASGGTNEKLFF; CDR3 DNA: TGTGCCAGCAGTGCCTCCGGGGGGACTAATGAAAAACTGTTTTTT; J gene: TRBJ1-4; clone size: NA; D gene: NA; V gene: TRBV6-4
CDR3 protein: CASSSIGQPQHF; CDR3 DNA: TGTGCCAGTAGTTCAATCGGCCAGCCCCAGCATTTT; J gene: TRBJ1-5; clone size: NA; D gene: NA; V gene: TRBV19
CDR3 protein: CASSLPRGQEPSGNTIYF; CDR3 DNA: TGCGCCAGCAGCCTCCCCCGGGGGCAGGAACCCTCTGGAAACACCATATATTTT; J gene: TRBJ1-3; clone size: once; D gene: NA; V gene: TRBV4-1
CDR3 protein: CASSPSSGSYEQYF; CDR3 DNA: TGTGCCAGCAGCCCGTCTAGCGGGAGCTACGAGCAGTACTTC; J gene: TRBJ2-7; clone size: NA; D gene: TRBD2; V gene: TRBV7-3
CDR3 protein: CASSPGGAWRETGELFF; CDR3 DNA: TGTGCCAGCAGTCCGGGTGGGGCCTGGCGGGAGACCGGGGAGCTGTTTTTT; J gene: TRBJ2-2; clone size: NA; D gene: TRBD2; V gene: TRBV7-2
CDR3 protein: CASGTSGSHTQYF; CDR3 DNA: TGTGCCAGCGGGACTAGCGGGTCTCATACGCAGTATTTT; J gene: TRBJ2-3; clone size: once; D gene: TRBD2; V gene: TRBV12-3/TRBV12-4
CDR3 protein: CASSAGGQGYGYTF; CDR3 DNA: TGTGCCAGCAGCGCTGGGGGACAGGGCTATGGCTACACCTTC; J gene: TRBJ1-2; clone size: NA; D gene: TRBD1; V gene: TRBV9
CDR3 protein: CSVPKRLAFF; CDR3 DNA: TGCAGTGTCCCCAAACGCCTAGCTTTCTTT; J gene: TRBJ1-1; clone size: NA; D gene: NA; V gene: TRBV20-1
CDR3 protein: CASSLGGTYEQYF; CDR3 DNA: TGTGCCAGCAGCTTGGGGGGAACCTACGAGCAGTACTTC; J gene: TRBJ2-7; clone size: NA; D gene: NA; V gene: TRBV5-6
CDR3 protein: CASSLIGTARFWEQYF; CDR3 DNA: TGTGCCAGCAGCTTGATCGGGACTGCTCGTTTTTGGGAGCAGTACTTC; J gene: TRBJ2-7; clone size: NA; D gene: NA; V gene: TRBV7-9
CDR3 protein: CASSLEVGGSTDTQYF; CDR3 DNA: TGTGCCAGCAGCTTGGAGGTGGGGGGAAGCACAGATACGCAGTATTTT; J gene: TRBJ2-3; clone size: NA; D gene: NA; V gene: TRBV5-4